These 20 T cell receptor beta chains were sequenced from one sample in a study of T cell responses to AZD1222 COVID-19 vaccine. TCRdb's table, derived via immunoSEQ multiplex PCR, lists solely in-frame clones and lacks some. The sample holds 110,000 or so clones; approximately 85% are singletons and the top ten take more than 7.5%. The sequenced sample was peripheral blood, obtained on day 0 of AZD1222 vaccination. These receptor sequences come from an adult in good health.

The chain has TRBV10-2 and TRBJ2-7; D may match TRBD1 or TRBD2 (5 bases each). Germline V gives CDR1 WSHSY, CDR2 SAAADI. The V end was cut by 8 bases, the J end by 2 bases, with 13 bases between. The CDR3 length is 13 residues. The CDR3 bases are TGCGCCAGCCGGGACCAACTAACCTACGAGCAGTACTTC. This sequence encodes CASRDQLTYEQYF.

V gene TRBV6-5 combines with J gene TRBJ2-3, with 11 bases fitting TRBD2. V trimming: 6 bases; J trimming: 3 bases; junction bases outside the gene matches: 5. This CDR3 comprises 15 residues. Per the germline V gene, CDR1 is MNHEY and CDR2 is SVGAGI. The chain's CDR3 is CASSFSGRATDTQYF. Written as DNA, the CDR3 is TGTGCCAGCAGCTTTAGCGGGAGGGCTACAGATACGCAGTATTTT.

V usage is TRBV25-1 and J usage is TRBJ1-4; D ambiguous. The V gene lost 3 bases and the J gene lost 4 bases, with 15 bases spanning the gap. The germline V gene has CDR1 MGHDK and CDR2 SYGVNS. This CDR3 is built from 16 residues. CDR3 sequence: CASSDFAQINNEKLFF. For the CDR3, the DNA is TGTGCCAGCAGTGATTTCGCGCAGATAAATAATGAAAAACTGTTTTTT.

This chain's CDR3 is CASSVQVGGPPYNEQFF. DNA of the CDR3: TGTGCCAGCAGCGTACAGGTCGGGGGCCCCCCCTACAATGAGCAGTTCTTC. The rearrangement links TRBV9 to TRBJ2-1, with D perhaps assigned TRBD1 or TRBD2 (6 bases each). Deletions cut 1 base from V and 2 bases from J, with 16 bases between. The CDR3 totals 17 residues. Looked up from germline, CDR1 is SGDLS and CDR2 is YYNGEE.

The chain carries TRBV5-1 and TRBJ2-1; 10 bases map to TRBD2. The length of the CDR3 is 19 residues. Germline trimming cut 0 bases from V and 5 bases from J; bases unmatched to any gene: 14. CDR1 is SGHRS, CDR2 YFSETQ, per germline. The CDR3 protein is CASSLAGLAGESIHNEQFF. The CDR3 DNA reads as TGCGCCAGCAGCTTGGCAGGGCTAGCGGGGGAATCCATCCACAATGAGCAGTTCTTC.

The rearrangement uses TRBV5-1 and TRBJ1-2; the D gene is possibly TRBD1 (5 bases). Germline CDR1 SGHRS, CDR2 YFSETQ. The V gene lost 7 bases and the J gene lost 4 bases, with 14 bases spanning the gap. CDR3 length equals 13 residues. CDR3 DNA: TGCGCCAGCTCCCCGTGGGACGGCTATGGCTACACCTTC. Residues: CASSPWDGYGYTF.

This chain uses TRBV4-1 with TRBJ1-2; D is uncertain. V shed 5 bases and J shed 7 bases, with 8 bases lying between them. The CDR3 extends over 11 amino acids. The germline V gene has CDR1 MGHRA and CDR2 YSYEKL. CDR3 sequence reads: CASSSVRGYTF. The CDR3 coding sequence is TGCGCCAGCAGCTCCGTTCGTGGCTACACCTTC.

The genes are TRBV30 and TRBJ1-6; the D is unclear. The germline gives CDR1 GTSNPN, CDR2 SVGIG (reference sequence). The CDR3 sequence is 15 residues long. V lost 5 bases, J lost 0 bases, and 11 bases lay in between. Here the CDR3 DNA reads TGTGCCTGGGACTCGGACCGCTCCTATAATTCACCCCTCCACTTT. This codes for CAWDSDRSYNSPLHF.

The chain uses TRBV25-1 and TRBJ1-2; possible D gene TRBD1, 6 bases. CDR1 MGHDK and CDR2 SYGVNS come from the germline V gene. The CDR3 extends over 14 amino acids. V was trimmed by 5 bases and J by 2 bases, leaving 12 bases between them. The CDR3 here is CASSPLTGNYGYTF. The CDR3 DNA is TGTGCCAGCAGTCCTCTCACAGGGAACTATGGCTACACCTTC.

The CDR3 region is CASSLLGDTRDVTEAFF. The CDR3 DNA follows: TGTGCCAGCAGCTTGCTGGGGGACACCAGGGACGTCACTGAAGCTTTCTTT. The V gene is TRBV5-6, the J gene TRBJ1-1; D might be TRBD1 (6 bases). The V gene lost 1 base and the J gene lost 4 bases, with 20 bases spanning the gap. The CDR3 runs to 17 residues. Per germline, CDR1 SGHDT and CDR2 YYEEEE.

The rearrangement uses TRBV6-1 and TRBJ2-3; D is undetermined. The CDR3 has 14 amino acids. The V end was cut by 2 bases, the J end by 4 bases, with 10 bases between. Germline V gene data show CDR1 as MNHNS and CDR2 as SASEGT. CDR3 residues: CASSEYPNADTQYF. The CDR3 DNA reads as TGTGCCAGCAGTGAATACCCGAACGCAGATACGCAGTATTTT.

This chain links TRBV7-9 with TRBJ1-1; D remains unclear. The CDR3 consists of 11 residues. With 4 bases removed from V and 6 bases from J, the gap between germline ends came to 6 bases. Germline V CDR1 and CDR2: SEHNR, FQNEAQ (reference sequence). For the CDR3, the DNA is TGTGCCAGCAGCTCAGCCTCTGAAGCTTTCTTT. It is translated as CASSSASEAFF.

This sequence joins TRBV19 and TRBJ1-6, with 7 bases aligning to TRBD1. Germline lookup yields CDR1 LNHDA and CDR2 SQIVND (reference sequence). The V gene end was trimmed by 10 bases and the J gene end by 7 bases; junction bases not matched to a gene: 7. This CDR3 is built from 13 residues. The CDR3: CATTGTVNSPLHF. For the CDR3, the DNA is TGTGCCACCACCGGGACAGTAAATTCACCCCTCCACTTT.

The chain employs TRBV5-4 and TRBJ1-2, with D maybe TRBD1 (6 bases). Trimming pared 4 bases from V and 8 bases from J, leaving 15 bases between. CDR1 and CDR2 from the germline V gene are SGHNT and YYREEE (reference sequence). This CDR3 is 13 amino acids long. CDR3 amino acids: CASSQAQGSGYTF. DNA for the CDR3: TGTGCCAGCAGCCAAGCACAGGGATCCGGCTACACCTTC. Filled out from reference TRBV5-4 and TRBJ1-2, the complete variable domain reads ETGVTQSPTHLIKTRGQQVTLRCSSQSGHNTVSWYQQALGQGPQFIFQYYREEENGRGNFPPRFSGLQFPNYSSELNVNALELDDSALYLCASSQAQGSGYTFGSGTRLTVV.

This clone was found a few times. The chain employs TRBV19 and TRBJ1-1; D call uncertain. The CDR3 totals 15 residues. Deletions cut 7 bases from V and 0 bases from J, with 15 bases between. The germline CDR1 and CDR2 sequences are LNHDA and SQIVND (reference sequence). The CDR3 spells CASKWGMSMNTEAFF. DNA for the CDR3: TGTGCCAGTAAATGGGGAATGAGCATGAACACTGAAGCTTTCTTT.

V gene TRBV4-1 combines with J gene TRBJ2-7; D is possibly TRBD1 (6 bases). The germline gives CDR1 MGHRA, CDR2 YSYEKL. There are 15 residues in the CDR3. V was trimmed by 3 bases and J by 3 bases, leaving 15 bases between them. The DNA of the CDR3 is TGCGCCAGCAGCCACAAAGAGGACAGTTACTACGAGCAGTACTTC. As protein: CASSHKEDSYYEQYF.

The J gene is TRBJ2-7, the V gene TRBV7-9, with 11 nucleotides matching TRBD1. With 5 bases clipped from V and 7 bases from J, the junction kept 10 bases outside the gene matches. The CDR3 has 15 residues. CDR1 SEHNR and CDR2 FQNEAQ come from the germline V gene (reference sequence). The CDR3 sequence: CASSPEDRGRWEQYF. The CDR3 bases are TGTGCCAGCAGCCCCGAGGACAGGGGGCGGTGGGAGCAGTACTTC.

The V call is TRBV19, the J call TRBJ1-2; TRBD1 is a possible D gene (6 bases). The germline V and J ends were trimmed by 1 base and 4 bases, with 10 bases remaining between them. This CDR3 region has 14 residues. CDR1 and CDR2 from the germline V gene are LNHDA and SQIVND (reference sequence). Here the CDR3 reads CASSIVQGTYGYTF. CDR3 DNA sequence: TGTGCCAGTAGTATAGTGCAGGGGACCTATGGCTACACCTTC.

V gene TRBV7-2 combines with J gene TRBJ1-4, with D unclear. Germline V CDR1 and CDR2: SGHTA, FQGNSA. The CDR3 spans 13 residues. Trimming shortened V by 5 bases and J by 7 bases, and 11 bases separated the two germline ends. The DNA of the CDR3 is TGTGCCAGCAGCATTACCATGGCTGAAAAACTGTTTTTT. Translated: CASSITMAEKLFF. The whole variable domain, remainder taken from reference TRBV7-2 and TRBJ1-4, is GAGVSQSPSNKVTEKGKDVELRCDPISGHTALYWYRQSLGQGLEFLIYFQGNSAPDKSGLPSDRFSAERTGGSVSTLTIQRTQQEDSAVYLCASSITMAEKLFFGSGTQLSVL.

A few counts support this clone. J is TRBJ2-1 and V is TRBV4-2, with a possible D match to TRBD2 (7 bases). This CDR3 is 16 amino acids long. Looked up from germline, CDR1 is LGHNA and CDR2 is YNFKEQ. The germline V and J ends were trimmed by 0 bases and 6 bases, with 15 bases remaining between them. In DNA form, the CDR3 reads TGTGCCAGCAGCCAAGAAGGCGGGGGCGGCGGCAATGAGCAGTTCTTC. Translated, it gives CASSQEGGGGGNEQFF.